This T cell receptor (beta chain) derives from a study of cytomegalovirus exposure and HLA in healthy donors. Overall study context: An early data release held tens of millions of unique TCRs from HLA-typed donors.

The germline V gene has CDR1 MGHRA and CDR2 YSYEKL. The CDR3 extends over 13 amino acids. The germline V and J ends were trimmed by 5 bases and 4 bases, with 11 bases remaining between them. Whole-study findings and limits: Later analysis identified a missense DCLRE1C variant that was linked to TCR beta V- and J-gene trimming.

A single count supports this clone. Its antigen is currently unknown. The PCR used 60 Vbeta and 13 Jbeta primers. Method: immunoSEQ multiplex PCR; TCRdb's copy keeps in-frame clones and lacks some. The sample comprises around 200,000 clones, approximately 90% of which are singletons, and 1% rests with the top ten. The chain is built from TRBV4-1 and TRBJ1-2; D unresolved. The clonotype originates from a woman aged 18-35 years in good health and CMV-seronegative. The specimen was PBMCs. The CDR3 here is CASSEGDGYGYTF. CDR3 sequence (DNA): TGCGCCAGCAGCGAGGGAGATGGCTATGGCTACACCTTC.